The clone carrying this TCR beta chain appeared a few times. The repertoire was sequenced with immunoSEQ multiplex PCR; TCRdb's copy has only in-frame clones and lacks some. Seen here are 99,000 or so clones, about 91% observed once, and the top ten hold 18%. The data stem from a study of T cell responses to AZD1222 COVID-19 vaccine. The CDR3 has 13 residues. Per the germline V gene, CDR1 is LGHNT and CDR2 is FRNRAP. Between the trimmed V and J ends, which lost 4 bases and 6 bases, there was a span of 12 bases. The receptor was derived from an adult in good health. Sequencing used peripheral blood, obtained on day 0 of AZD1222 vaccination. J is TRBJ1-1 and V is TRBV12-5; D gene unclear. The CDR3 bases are TGTGCTAGTGGTTCCGACGGGTATGCTGAAGCTTTCTTT. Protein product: CASGSDGYAEAFF.